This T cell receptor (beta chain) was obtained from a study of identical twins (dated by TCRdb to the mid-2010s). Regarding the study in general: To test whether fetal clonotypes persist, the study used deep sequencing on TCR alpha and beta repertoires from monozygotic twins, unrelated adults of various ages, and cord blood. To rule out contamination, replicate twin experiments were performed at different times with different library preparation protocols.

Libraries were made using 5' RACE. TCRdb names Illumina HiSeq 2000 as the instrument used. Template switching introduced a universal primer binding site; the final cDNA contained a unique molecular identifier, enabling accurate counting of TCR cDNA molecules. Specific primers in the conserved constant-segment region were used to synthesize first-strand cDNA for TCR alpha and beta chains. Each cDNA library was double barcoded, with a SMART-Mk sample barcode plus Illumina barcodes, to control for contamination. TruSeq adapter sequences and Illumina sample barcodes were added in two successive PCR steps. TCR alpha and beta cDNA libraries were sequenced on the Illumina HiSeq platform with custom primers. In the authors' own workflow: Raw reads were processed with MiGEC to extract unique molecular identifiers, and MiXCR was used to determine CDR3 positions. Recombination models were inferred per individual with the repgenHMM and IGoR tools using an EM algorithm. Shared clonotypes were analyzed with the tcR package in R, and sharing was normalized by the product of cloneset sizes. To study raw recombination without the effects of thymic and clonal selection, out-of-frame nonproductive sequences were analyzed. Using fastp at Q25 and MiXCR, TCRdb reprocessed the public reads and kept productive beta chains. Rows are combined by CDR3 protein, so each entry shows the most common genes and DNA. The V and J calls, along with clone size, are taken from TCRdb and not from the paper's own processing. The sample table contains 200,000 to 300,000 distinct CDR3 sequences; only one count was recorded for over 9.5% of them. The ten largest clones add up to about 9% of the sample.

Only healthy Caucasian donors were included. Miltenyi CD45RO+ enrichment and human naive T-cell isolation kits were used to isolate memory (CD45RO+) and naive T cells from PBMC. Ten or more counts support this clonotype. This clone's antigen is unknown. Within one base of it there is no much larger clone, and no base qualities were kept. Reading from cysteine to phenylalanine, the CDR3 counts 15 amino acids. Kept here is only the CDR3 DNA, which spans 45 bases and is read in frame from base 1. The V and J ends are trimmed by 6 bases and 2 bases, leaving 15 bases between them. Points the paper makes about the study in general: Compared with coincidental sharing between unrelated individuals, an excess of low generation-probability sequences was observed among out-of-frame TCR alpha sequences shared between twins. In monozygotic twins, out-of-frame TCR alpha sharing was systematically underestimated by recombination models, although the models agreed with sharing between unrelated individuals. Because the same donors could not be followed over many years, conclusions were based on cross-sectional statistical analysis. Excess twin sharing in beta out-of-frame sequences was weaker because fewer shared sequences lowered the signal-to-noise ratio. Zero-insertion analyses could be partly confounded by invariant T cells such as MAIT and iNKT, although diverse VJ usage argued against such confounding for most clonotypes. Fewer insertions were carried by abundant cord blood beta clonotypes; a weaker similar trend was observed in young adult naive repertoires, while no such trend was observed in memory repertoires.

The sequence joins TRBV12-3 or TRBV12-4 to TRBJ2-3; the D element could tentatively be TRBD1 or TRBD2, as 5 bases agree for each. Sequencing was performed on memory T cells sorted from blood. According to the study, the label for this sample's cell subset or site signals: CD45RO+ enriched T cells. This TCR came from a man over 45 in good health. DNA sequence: TGTGCCAGCAGCCTAACCGGGACCGTCACAGATACGCAGTATTTT. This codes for CASSLTGTVTDTQYF.